This T cell receptor (beta chain) was obtained from a study of shared T cell receptors in the human thymus. Germline V gives CDR1 DFQATT, CDR2 SNEGSKA (reference sequence). Trimming removed 6 bases at V and 1 base at J, with 6 bases between. This CDR3 region has 11 residues. Repertoires were generated with immunoSEQ multiplex PCR, while TCRdb's copy carries only in-frame clones and drops some. The sample contains some 700,000 clones, roughly 90% of which appear only once. The data also belong to a second study, concerning human thymus T cells. As that study records: Healthy Finnish infants undergoing corrective surgery for congenital heart defects were the donors. What related research reported was that thymic repertoires overlapped highly among unrelated individuals.

The TCR comes from a boy under two years old with a congenital heart defect. The specimen was thymocytes. The chain couples TRBV20-1 to TRBJ1-1; no reliable D call. The CDR3 here is CSASGNTEAFF. CDR3 bases: TGCAGTGCATCCGGGAACACTGAAGCTTTCTTT.